This record covers a single T cell receptor (beta chain). The sample is drawn from a study of blood T cell repertoires in COVID-19. Study overall: PBMCs, B-cell-depleted T cells, or T cells provided the cDNA or gDNA that made up the material.

Trimming left V 2 bases short and J 5 bases short, with 13 bases between. CDR3 length: 15 amino acids. Germline V gives CDR1 KGHSH, CDR2 LQKENI. As processed by the authors: Reference gene primers were amplified, and this amplification served to estimate nucleated cell counts. The table came from immunoSEQ multiplex PCR; TCRdb's copy has only in-frame clones and leaves some out. D and trimming were read from the DNA, whereas the V and J calls and clone size are those reported in that table. The repertoire holds roughly 220,000 clones, with about 87% as singletons. The origin of this receptor is a man aged 60 to 75 with acute or convalescent COVID-19. The gene calls are TRBV18 and TRBJ1-5, with D possibly matching TRBD1 (6 bases). Sequenced input: peripheral blood. The CDR3 bases are TGTGCCAGCTCACCAGGGGGGGGCGCGGATCAGCCCCAGCATTTT. Translation gives CASSPGGGADQPQHF.